The 25 T cell receptor beta chains below all came from one sample that was sequenced in a study of control samples from healthy donors and cancer patients. Sequencing used immunoSEQ multiplex PCR; TCRdb keeps in-frame clones, though not all of them. The table lists approximately 90,000 clones, 88% of them singletons. Sample: blood. The source is a woman between 70 and 85 years old in good health.

The genes are TRBV9 and TRBJ2-2; 14 positions agree with TRBD2. The CDR3 spans 17 residues. V shed 3 bases and J 5 bases; nucleotides not matched to a gene: 6. Germline assignment: CDR1 SGDLS and CDR2 YYNGEE. This CDR3 reads CASSATSGGVLTGELFF. CDR3 DNA: TGTGCCAGCAGCGCGACTAGCGGGGGGGTTTTAACCGGGGAGCTGTTTTTT.

This clone has only a few counts. V usage is TRBV18 and J usage is TRBJ1-5; 7 nucleotides line up with TRBD1. This CDR3 comprises 18 residues. Germline V gene lookup returns CDR1 KGHSH and CDR2 LQKENI. V shed 3 bases and J 2 bases; nucleotides not matched to a gene: 13. CDR3 in DNA: TGTGCCAGCTCACCGACGAGCCTAGGGGGCGAGGGCAATCAGCCCCAGCATTTT. Translation: CASSPTSLGGEGNQPQHF.

The chain joins TRBV28 to TRBJ1-3; D may be TRBD1 (5 bases). The CDR3 is made up of 16 amino acids. Trimming stripped 4 bases from V and 0 bases from J, with 13 bases between. Germline V CDR1 and CDR2: MDHEN, SYDVKM. CDR3 in DNA: TGTGCCAGCAGTTCGGGGACTCCCCTCTCTGGAAACACCATATATTTT. This encodes CASSSGTPLSGNTIYF.

The chain combines TRBV30 with TRBJ2-7; 8 bases are shared with TRBD1. CDR3 size: 14 residues. V shed 5 bases and J 3 bases; nucleotides not matched to a gene: 9. CDR1 GTSNPN and CDR2 SVGIG come from the germline V gene (reference sequence). The CDR3 loop is CAWSSGTGYYEQYF. CDR3 bases: TGTGCCTGGTCTTCCGGGACAGGCTACTACGAGCAGTACTTC.

This rearrangement joins TRBV5-1 to TRBJ2-1; 11 positions agree with TRBD2. This CDR3 spans 15 amino acids. Germline CDR1 SGHRS, CDR2 YFSETQ. After removal of 7 bases from V and 7 bases from J, the junction contained 10 bases not matched to a gene. The CDR3 DNA is TGCGCCAGCCAAACCCTAGCGGGAGGTGGAAATGAGCAGTTCTTC. Encoded protein: CASQTLAGGGNEQFF.

This chain links TRBV7-8 with TRBJ2-7, with 13 bases aligning to TRBD2. The CDR3 loop spans 15 amino acids. J lost 3 bases, V lost 6 bases, and 5 bases had no gene match. The germline V gene has CDR1 SGHVS and CDR2 FQNEAQ. The CDR3: CASRRGLAGLYEQYF. The CDR3 coding sequence is TGTGCCAGCAGACGGGGACTAGCGGGACTCTACGAGCAGTACTTC.

This clone was detected only once. V usage is TRBV7-9 and J usage is TRBJ1-3; D uncertain. Germline V gives CDR1 SEHNR, CDR2 FQNEAQ (reference sequence). Trimming stripped 3 bases from V and 2 bases from J, with 11 bases between. This CDR3 comprises 15 residues. This chain's CDR3 is CASSLNPGTGNTIYF. The CDR3 region has the DNA TGTGCCAGCAGCTTGAATCCGGGGACTGGAAACACCATATATTTT. Looking up the rest from reference TRBV7-9 and TRBJ1-3 gives the full variable domain: DTGVSQNPRHKITKRGQNVTFRCDPISEHNRLYWYRQTLGQGPEFLTYFQNEAQLEKSRLLSDRFSAERPKGSFSTLEIQRTEQGDSAMYLCASSLNPGTGNTIYFGEGSWLTVV.

The V and J genes are TRBV25-1 and TRBJ1-6, with D maybe TRBD1 (5 bases). This CDR3 has 15 amino acids. In germline, CDR1 is MGHDK, CDR2 SYGVNS. Trimming cost V 1 base and J 7 bases, with 11 bases left between them. CDR3: CASSESLGANSPLHF. Here the CDR3 DNA reads TGTGCCAGCAGTGAATCTTTAGGGGCGAATTCACCCCTCCACTTT.

The chain links TRBV5-6 to TRBJ1-2; D remains ambiguous. Germline V gene lookup returns CDR1 SGHDT and CDR2 YYEEEE. The CDR3 consists of 15 residues. The V end lost 0 bases, the J end lost 4 bases, and 13 bases lay between the germline ends. CDR3 bases: TGTGCCAGCAGCTTGGAATCGCTGGTCGGCTATGGCTACACCTTC. This encodes CASSLESLVGYGYTF.

On this clone itself: At one end the junction does not follow the germline gene, possibly because of a read error. The chain combines TRBV9 with TRBJ1-2, with a weak D call TRBD1 (5 bases). CDR1 SGDLS and CDR2 YYNGEE come from the germline V gene. This CDR3 has 17 amino acids. The DNA of the CDR3 is TGTGCCAGCAGCGTAGCGGCCGGAGGCCCCGGGGACTACGGCTACACCTTC. Translated: CASSVAAGGPGDYGYTF.

This clone came up once. The V and J genes are TRBV6-6 and TRBJ2-2, with D possibly being TRBD1 (8 bases). There are 16 residues in the CDR3. The V and J ends lost 7 bases and 4 bases respectively, with 19 bases between them. From germline, CDR1 is MNHNY and CDR2 SVGAGI (reference sequence). DNA for the CDR3: TGTGCCAGCACCACAGGGGGGCGGGAGAGCACCGGGGAGCTGTTTTTT. Its translation: CASTTGGRESTGELFF.

The CDR3 sequence: CATQGGADTQYF. The CDR3 nucleotides are TGTGCCACGCAGGGTGGGGCAGATACGCAGTATTTT. The chain employs TRBV24-1 and TRBJ2-3; D is perhaps TRBD1 (5 bases). The V gene lost 10 bases and the J gene lost 4 bases, with 11 bases spanning the gap. The germline V gene has CDR1 KGHDR and CDR2 SFDVKD. The CDR3 totals 12 residues.

The chain is built from TRBV3-1 (or the pseudogene TRBV3-2) and TRBJ1-2; 7 positions match TRBD1. Germline CDR1 LGHDT, CDR2 YNNKEL (reference sequence). The CDR3 length is 15 residues. Trimming cost V 0 bases and J 7 bases; bases outside gene matches: 8. The CDR3 sequence: CASSQESRGLGGYTF. The DNA of the CDR3 is TGTGCCAGCAGCCAAGAGTCTAGGGGGCTAGGTGGCTACACCTTC.

This chain joins TRBV30 and TRBJ1-3; 10 bases align to TRBD1. V lost 2 bases and J lost 0; bases outside the gene matches: 10. Germline V lookup: CDR1 GTSNPN, CDR2 SVGIG (reference sequence). The length of the CDR3 is 18 residues. CDR3 sequence: CAWSNWKGQGNSGNTIYF. The CDR3 DNA reads as TGTGCCTGGAGTAATTGGAAGGGACAGGGGAACTCTGGAAACACCATATATTTT.

V gene TRBV6-6 combines with J gene TRBJ1-4; TRBD1 matches at 8 bases. CDR3 length equals 15 residues. Trimming removed 6 bases from V and 6 bases from J; junction bases left unmatched: 9. Germline values: CDR1 MNHNY, CDR2 SVGAGI (reference sequence). CDR3 DNA: TGTGCCAGCAGACCAACAGGGGGAGAAGATGAAAAACTGTTTTTT. It translates to CASRPTGGEDEKLFF.

V and J are TRBV7-9 and TRBJ1-2; D remains unclear. V was clipped by 2 bases and J by 0 bases, with 10 bases between them. The CDR3 contains 15 residues. Germline V CDR1 and CDR2: SEHNR, FQNEAQ (reference sequence). CDR3 in DNA: TGTGCCAGCAGCTTATCCCGCCTTACTAACTATGGCTACACCTTC. This encodes CASSLSRLTNYGYTF.

J is TRBJ2-1 and V is TRBV5-6; D ambiguous. The CDR3 covers 15 residues. Germline assignment: CDR1 SGHDT and CDR2 YYEEEE. The V end lost 3 bases, the J end lost 2 bases, and 12 bases lay between the germline ends. The CDR3 nucleotides are TGTGCCAGCAGCTCCGGTACCAGCACCTACAATGAGCAGTTCTTC. As protein: CASSSGTSTYNEQFF.

V and J are TRBV28 and TRBJ1-5; no firm D call. Germline-derived CDR1 and CDR2 are MDHEN and SYDVKM. There are 15 residues in the CDR3. Between the trimmed V and J ends, which lost 1 base and 4 bases, there was a span of 11 bases. CDR3 residues: CASSLFVSGNQPQHF. CDR3 DNA: TGTGCCAGCAGTTTATTCGTATCGGGGAATCAGCCCCAGCATTTT.

The V call is TRBV3-1 (or the pseudogene TRBV3-2), the J call TRBJ1-2; D might be TRBD1 (6 bases). The length of the CDR3 is 15 residues. Germline V gives CDR1 LGHDT, CDR2 YNNKEL (reference sequence). Trimming took off 0 bases at V and 5 bases at J, with 13 bases between the two ends. CDR3 in amino acids: CASSQDLRRGYGYTF. DNA of the CDR3: TGTGCCAGCAGCCAAGACCTAAGGAGGGGGTATGGCTACACCTTC.

The chain carries TRBV5-1 and TRBJ1-1, with 7 bases matching TRBD1. The ends lost 4 bases at V and 0 bases at J; junction bases unmatched: 3. CDR3 length: 14 residues. CDR1 SGHRS and CDR2 YFSETQ come from the germline V gene. The CDR3 loop is CASSRGQVNTEAFF. Written as DNA, the CDR3 is TGCGCCAGCAGCCGCGGACAGGTGAACACTGAAGCTTTCTTT.

The chain couples TRBV3-1 (or the pseudogene TRBV3-2) to TRBJ1-6; D is ambiguous. Germline CDR1 LGHDT, CDR2 YNNKEL (reference sequence). The CDR3 spans 14 residues. The V and J ends lost 8 bases and 8 bases respectively, with 16 bases between them. DNA for the CDR3: TGTGCCAGCGTCCAACGAGGGTTAGATTCACCCCTCCACTTT. Protein: CASVQRGLDSPLHF.

The J gene is TRBJ2-5, the V gene TRBV5-5; D uncertain. In germline, CDR1 is SGHKS, CDR2 YYEKEE (reference sequence). V shed 6 bases and J shed 5 bases, with 14 bases lying between them. The CDR3 has 13 amino acids. Here the CDR3 DNA reads TGTGCCAGCACCCCGGGCGGTTTCGAGACCCAGTACTTC. Translation gives CASTPGGFETQYF.

This clone was counted a single time. The chain employs TRBV29-1 and TRBJ1-5; 10 bases align to TRBD1. After removal of 7 bases from V and 6 bases from J, the junction contained 6 bases not matched to a gene. The CDR3 spans 13 residues. Looked up from germline, CDR1 is SQVTM and CDR2 is ANQGSEA. For the CDR3, the DNA is TGCAGCGGTGGACAGGGGGTAGGTCAGCCCCAGCATTTT. It specifies CSGGQGVGQPQHF.

The chain recombines TRBV27 with TRBJ1-2; D unclear. The V gene lost 3 bases and the J gene lost 4 bases, with 15 bases spanning the gap. Germline loops: CDR1 MNHEY, CDR2 SMNVEV (reference sequence). The CDR3 is 15 amino acids. In DNA form, the CDR3 reads TGTGCCAGCAGTTTCCGTTCAGTTTCGTCCTATGGCTACACCTTC. This encodes CASSFRSVSSYGYTF.

V usage is TRBV2 and J usage is TRBJ1-5; the match to TRBD1 covers 7 bases. This CDR3 contains 16 residues. Germline lookup yields CDR1 SNHLY and CDR2 FYNNEI. V shed 6 bases, J shed 3 bases, and the junction held 11 bases outside the gene matches. The CDR3 bases are TGTGCCAGCAGGAGTCGGGCAGGGGGGATCAATCAGCCCCAGCATTTT. This sequence encodes CASRSRAGGINQPQHF.